A selection of T cell receptor beta chains follows, all from one sample in a study of regulatory T cells in long-lasting Graves disease. TCRdb re-derived calls from the multiplex PCR reads in MiXCR, one entry per CDR3 protein. The sample holds hundreds of thousands of distinct CDR3 sequences; around 15% are singletons and the top ten take 15% to 20%. This sample was also put to use in a study of T cells in Graves' hyperthyroidism and ophthalmopathy.

This specimen was peripheral blood mononuclear cells (PBMCs), taken at new diagnosis, from a patient treated with antithyroid drugs. These receptors all come from a woman aged 25 to 39 with Graves disease. CDR3s include the opening cysteine and the closing phenylalanine or tryptophan. Each record gives: clone size, V gene, D gene, J gene, CDR3 DNA, CDR3 protein. A D gene is named only where the DNA matches it firmly. The listing skips clone size in some rows; elsewhere it reads once, few, many or a size class.

clone size: few; V gene: TRBV15; D gene: .; J gene: TRBJ1-6; CDR3 DNA: TGTGCCACCAGCAGAGATATAATTACGGTCTCCTCCTATAATTCACCCCTCCACTTT; CDR3 protein: CATSRDIITVSSYNSPLHF
clone size: many; V gene: TRBV2; D gene: TRBD2; J gene: TRBJ2-1; CDR3 DNA: TGTGCCAGCAGTGACCCCCTTCTAGCGGGAGGTAGTAATGAGCAGTTCTTC; CDR3 protein: CASSDPLLAGGSNEQFF
clone size: many; V gene: TRBV28; D gene: .; J gene: TRBJ1-3; CDR3 DNA: TGTGCCAGCAGACAGGGTCTCTCTGGAAACACCATATATTTT; CDR3 protein: CASRQGLSGNTIYF
clone size: many; V gene: TRBV12-3/TRBV12-4; D gene: .; J gene: TRBJ2-7; CDR3 DNA: TGTGCCAGCAGCATTACGGGGTCCAACGAGCAGTACTTC; CDR3 protein: CASSITGSNEQYF
clone size: many; V gene: TRBV10-3; D gene: .; J gene: TRBJ2-7; CDR3 DNA: TGTGCCATCAGCCCCCCTGACGGGGCTGGAAGCTCCTACGAGCAGTACTTC; CDR3 protein: CAISPPDGAGSSYEQYF
clone size: many; V gene: TRBV7-8; D gene: .; J gene: TRBJ1-1; CDR3 DNA: TGTGCCACCAAGCCCGGGGGGTATGGGGGGGCCAGAACTGAAGCTTTCTTT; CDR3 protein: CATKPGGYGGARTEAFF
clone size: .; V gene: TRBV3-1; D gene: .; J gene: TRBJ1-3; CDR3 DNA: TGTGCCAGCAGCCAAGATCGTCAGGACACGTACTCTGGAAACACCATATATTTT; CDR3 protein: CASSQDRQDTYSGNTIYF
clone size: few; V gene: TRBV3-1; D gene: TRBD2; J gene: TRBJ2-1; CDR3 DNA: TGTGCCAGCAGCCCATATTCTAGCGGGAGGCGCCTCAATGAGCAGTTCTTC; CDR3 protein: CASSPYSSGRRLNEQFF
clone size: .; V gene: TRBV14; D gene: .; J gene: TRBJ1-2; CDR3 DNA: TGTGCCAGCAGCCGCCGGGCCCTGGAGTACGGCTACACCTTC; CDR3 protein: CASSRRALEYGYTF
clone size: .; V gene: TRBV6-1; D gene: .; J gene: TRBJ1-5; CDR3 DNA: TGTGCCAGCAATGGGGCAGGCGGTCAGCCCCAGCATTTT; CDR3 protein: CASNGAGGQPQHF
clone size: .; V gene: TRBV4-2; D gene: .; J gene: TRBJ2-2; CDR3 DNA: TGTGCCAGCAGCCAAGGTCCGGGGGAAAACACCGGGGAGCTGTTTTTT; CDR3 protein: CASSQGPGENTGELFF
clone size: many; V gene: TRBV19; D gene: .; J gene: TRBJ1-5; CDR3 DNA: TGTGCCAGTACGGAGAGGGTTGGTCAGCCCCAGCATTTT; CDR3 protein: CASTERVGQPQHF
clone size: few; V gene: TRBV3-1; D gene: TRBD2; J gene: TRBJ2-7; CDR3 DNA: TGTGCCAGCAGCCAAACTAGCGGGAGTCCCCCCTACGAGCAGTACTTC; CDR3 protein: CASSQTSGSPPYEQYF
clone size: many; V gene: TRBV2; D gene: .; J gene: TRBJ1-5; CDR3 DNA: TGTGCCAGCAGCTCCGTAGCAGGGACAAATCAGCCCCAGCATTTT; CDR3 protein: CASSSVAGTNQPQHF
clone size: many; V gene: TRBV20-1; D gene: .; J gene: TRBJ2-3; CDR3 DNA: TGCAGTGCTAGATCCTGGAGTCCGGGACAAGGAGATACGCAGTATTTT; CDR3 protein: CSARSWSPGQGDTQYF
clone size: many; V gene: TRBV2; D gene: TRBD1; J gene: TRBJ2-7; CDR3 DNA: TGTGCCAGCAGTGATCCGGGACAGACGACCTACGAGCAGTACTTC; CDR3 protein: CASSDPGQTTYEQYF
clone size: .; V gene: TRBV20-1; D gene: .; J gene: TRBJ2-5; CDR3 DNA: TGCAGTGCTACCCCAGGGGGGCTCGAGACCCAGTACTTC; CDR3 protein: CSATPGGLETQYF
clone size: few; V gene: TRBV6-1; D gene: .; J gene: TRBJ1-2; CDR3 DNA: TGTGCCAGCAGTGCTCGGATTAACTATGGCTACACCTTC; CDR3 protein: CASSARINYGYTF
clone size: .; V gene: TRBV25-1; D gene: .; J gene: TRBJ1-5; CDR3 DNA: TGTGCCAGCAGTGAGAACAGGGTGGATCAGCCCCAGCATTTT; CDR3 protein: CASSENRVDQPQHF
clone size: many; V gene: TRBV15; D gene: .; J gene: TRBJ2-7; CDR3 DNA: TGTGCCACCAGCTACGGACGTTACTACGAGCAGTACTTC; CDR3 protein: CATSYGRYYEQYF
clone size: many; V gene: TRBV7-9; D gene: TRBD1; J gene: TRBJ1-6; CDR3 DNA: TGTGCCAGCAGCGGTACCGGGACAGGGTTGTACTCACCCCTCCACTTT; CDR3 protein: CASSGTGTGLYSPLHF
clone size: many; V gene: TRBV28; D gene: .; J gene: TRBJ2-1; CDR3 DNA: TGTGCCAGCAGTTTAGGGCGGCAACATGAGCAGTTCTTC; CDR3 protein: CASSLGRQHEQFF
clone size: many; V gene: TRBV2; D gene: TRBD2; J gene: TRBJ2-7; CDR3 DNA: TGTGCCAGCAGTGTAAACGGACTAGCGTCGGGCGAGCAGTACTTC; CDR3 protein: CASSVNGLASGEQYF
clone size: few; V gene: TRBV18; D gene: .; J gene: TRBJ1-4; CDR3 DNA: TGTGCCAGCTCACCACTGGACAAGACCCTGTTTTTT; CDR3 protein: CASSPLDKTLFF
clone size: many; V gene: TRBV28; D gene: .; J gene: TRBJ2-1; CDR3 DNA: TGTGCCAGCAGTTTCTTAACCCCCTACAATGAGCAGTTCTTC; CDR3 protein: CASSFLTPYNEQFF
clone size: .; V gene: TRBV9; D gene: .; J gene: TRBJ1-2; CDR3 DNA: TGTGCCAGCAGCGTAGACCCCACCGCGGAGGATGGCTACACCTTC; CDR3 protein: CASSVDPTAEDGYTF
clone size: many; V gene: TRBV30; D gene: .; J gene: TRBJ1-1; CDR3 DNA: TGTGCCTGGAGAGTGACGGCGACCAACACTGAAGCTTTCTTT; CDR3 protein: CAWRVTATNTEAFF
clone size: many; V gene: TRBV7-3; D gene: .; J gene: TRBJ2-3; CDR3 DNA: TGTGCCAGCAGCTTATATAGGCGCGACCCCACAGATACGCAGTATTTT; CDR3 protein: CASSLYRRDPTDTQYF
clone size: few; V gene: TRBV5-1; D gene: .; J gene: TRBJ2-7; CDR3 DNA: TGCGCCAGCAGCGTGGCTTACCGCTCCTACGAGCAGTACTTC; CDR3 protein: CASSVAYRSYEQYF
clone size: .; V gene: TRBV7-9; D gene: TRBD1; J gene: TRBJ1-6; CDR3 DNA: TGTGCCAGCAGCATGGGGACAGGGGGCTTGAATTCACCCCTCCACTTT; CDR3 protein: CASSMGTGGLNSPLHF
clone size: .; V gene: TRBV3-1; D gene: .; J gene: TRBJ2-1; CDR3 DNA: TGTGCCAGCAGCAGAGGTACTAGCTACAATGAGCAGTTCTTC; CDR3 protein: CASSRGTSYNEQFF
clone size: .; V gene: TRBV7-2; D gene: .; J gene: TRBJ2-7; CDR3 DNA: TGTGCCAGCAGCTTTCGACTAGGGACCTACGAGCAGTACTTC; CDR3 protein: CASSFRLGTYEQYF
clone size: many; V gene: TRBV20-1; D gene: .; J gene: TRBJ1-1; CDR3 DNA: TGCAGTGCTAGAACCGCACCTCAGAACACTGAAGCTTTCTTT; CDR3 protein: CSARTAPQNTEAFF
clone size: few; V gene: TRBV5-1; D gene: .; J gene: TRBJ2-2; CDR3 DNA: TGCGCCAGCAGCTTGTCTACTGAGTTGGGGGAGCTGTTTTTT; CDR3 protein: CASSLSTELGELFF
clone size: .; V gene: TRBV11-3; D gene: TRBD2; J gene: TRBJ2-3; CDR3 DNA: TGTGCCAGCAGCTTAGATGGACTAGCGGGAGTCCCAGATACGCAGTATTTT; CDR3 protein: CASSLDGLAGVPDTQYF
clone size: .; V gene: TRBV20-1; D gene: .; J gene: TRBJ1-1; CDR3 DNA: TGCAGTGCTATTCGAGTAGGTATCGACACTGAAGCTTTCTTT; CDR3 protein: CSAIRVGIDTEAFF
clone size: once; V gene: TRBV3-1; D gene: TRBD1; J gene: TRBJ1-6; CDR3 DNA: TGTGCCAGCAGCCCCGCCGGGACAGGGTTTAATTCACCCCTCCACTTT; CDR3 protein: CASSPAGTGFNSPLHF
clone size: many; V gene: TRBV27; D gene: .; J gene: TRBJ2-1; CDR3 DNA: TGTGCCAGCAGTGGACTGCTAACCCCATATTCCTTTGAGCAGTTCTTC; CDR3 protein: CASSGLLTPYSFEQFF
clone size: many; V gene: TRBV2; D gene: .; J gene: TRBJ2-5; CDR3 DNA: TGTGCCAGCATCTTCCCGGGAGCGCAAGAGACCCAGTACTTC; CDR3 protein: CASIFPGAQETQYF
clone size: many; V gene: TRBV6-1; D gene: .; J gene: TRBJ2-7; CDR3 DNA: TGTGCCAGCAGAGGTCGGGGGACCTCCGAGCAGTACTTC; CDR3 protein: CASRGRGTSEQYF
clone size: many; V gene: TRBV28; D gene: .; J gene: TRBJ1-2; CDR3 DNA: TGTGCCAGCAGTTCGGGCGGTTCGACAGTCTATGGCTACACCTTC; CDR3 protein: CASSSGGSTVYGYTF
clone size: few; V gene: TRBV7-9; D gene: .; J gene: TRBJ2-5; CDR3 DNA: TGTGCCAGCAGCTTAGCGCTGGGTCAAGAGACCCAGTACTTC; CDR3 protein: CASSLALGQETQYF
clone size: .; V gene: TRBV20-1; D gene: TRBD2; J gene: TRBJ2-7; CDR3 DNA: TGCAGTGCTAGAGCGGTAGCGGGAGGGATCCACGAGCAGTACTTC; CDR3 protein: CSARAVAGGIHEQYF
clone size: .; V gene: TRBV5-8; D gene: TRBD1; J gene: TRBJ1-4; CDR3 DNA: TGTGCCAGCAGCAGGGACAGGGCAGGCGAAAAACTGTTTTTT; CDR3 protein: CASSRDRAGEKLFF
clone size: .; V gene: TRBV7-9; D gene: TRBD1; J gene: TRBJ2-7; CDR3 DNA: TGTGCCAGCAGATGGGACAGATACGAGCAGTACTTC; CDR3 protein: CASRWDRYEQYF
clone size: .; V gene: TRBV12-3/TRBV12-4; D gene: .; J gene: TRBJ1-1; CDR3 DNA: TGTGCCAGCAGGAACAGGGAGAACACTGAAGCTTTCTTT; CDR3 protein: CASRNRENTEAFF
clone size: many; V gene: TRBV30; D gene: .; J gene: TRBJ2-5; CDR3 DNA: TGTGCCTGGAGCCTAATGCAAGAGACCCAGTACTTC; CDR3 protein: CAWSLMQETQYF
clone size: few; V gene: TRBV11-3; D gene: TRBD1; J gene: TRBJ2-1; CDR3 DNA: TGTGCCAGCAGCTTATTGCCGGGACAGGGTGGAGATGAGCAGTTCTTC; CDR3 protein: CASSLLPGQGGDEQFF
clone size: many; V gene: TRBV20-1; D gene: .; J gene: TRBJ1-2; CDR3 DNA: TGCAGTGCTAGATCGGAGTTCCTGCATGGCTACACCTTC; CDR3 protein: CSARSEFLHGYTF
clone size: .; V gene: TRBV9; D gene: .; J gene: TRBJ2-2; CDR3 DNA: TGTGCCAGCAGCGTAGAGGGGGGTAACACCGGGGAGCTGTTTTTT; CDR3 protein: CASSVEGGNTGELFF
clone size: .; V gene: TRBV6-2/TRBV6-3; D gene: TRBD1; J gene: TRBJ1-5; CDR3 DNA: TGTGCCAGCAGTGACAGGGTCAGGGGGACGGATCAGCCCCAGCATTTT; CDR3 protein: CASSDRVRGTDQPQHF
clone size: once; V gene: TRBV19; D gene: .; J gene: TRBJ2-1; CDR3 DNA: TGTGCCAGTAGTATAGCCAACAGGGTCCATGAGCAGTTCTTC; CDR3 protein: CASSIANRVHEQFF
clone size: many; V gene: TRBV27; D gene: .; J gene: TRBJ1-1; CDR3 DNA: TGTGCCAGCAGTTTACTCCGGACAGTTGGGAGCACTGAAGCTTTCTTT; CDR3 protein: CASSLLRTVGSTEAFF
clone size: many; V gene: TRBV27; D gene: TRBD1; J gene: TRBJ2-7; CDR3 DNA: TGTGCCAGCAGTTCCTGGACGGACAGGGACGAGCAGTACTTC; CDR3 protein: CASSSWTDRDEQYF